One and the same sample provided the 27 T cell receptor beta chains below, sequenced in a study of blood T cell repertoires in COVID-19. Generated by immunoSEQ multiplex PCR, the TCRdb table keeps only in-frame clones and is missing some. The data hold roughly 200,000 clones, with roughly 84% observed a single time. The sample was PBMCs or T cells enriched from blood (not recorded which). The receptors stem from a man aged 25 to 45 in a cohort exposed to, infected with or recovered from COVID-19 (not recorded which).

DNA for the CDR3: TGTGCCAGCAGCTTAACGGTAGCGGGAGGCAATGAGCAGTTCTTC. It is translated as CASSLTVAGGNEQFF. J is TRBJ2-1 and V is TRBV7-3; 10 bases align to TRBD2. CDR1 and CDR2 (germline): SGHTA, FQGTGA. With 0 bases clipped from V and 6 bases from J, the junction kept 2 bases outside the gene matches. The CDR3 spans 15 residues.

The chain has TRBV28 and TRBJ2-6, with D possibly TRBD1 on 6 matching bases. The germline gives CDR1 MDHEN, CDR2 SYDVKM. The CDR3 is 17 amino acids. V lost 5 bases and J 4 bases, leaving 18 bases between the germline ends. The CDR3, as DNA: TGTGCCAGCAGTCCCGGACAGTTGGTGCGAGGGGCCAACGTCCTGACTTTC. The encoded protein is CASSPGQLVRGANVLTF.

This clone was seen a single time. The genes are TRBV3-1 (or the pseudogene TRBV3-2) and TRBJ1-1; TRBD1 is a possible D gene (5 bases). Germline CDR1 LGHDT, CDR2 YNNKEL (reference sequence). V lost 0 bases and J lost 7, with 12 bases in between. This CDR3 is 14 amino acids long. CDR3 sequence reads: CASSQDLRGVEAFF. The CDR3 DNA reads as TGTGCCAGCAGCCAAGATCTTCGGGGGGTTGAAGCTTTCTTT.

This clone was detected once. The rearrangement uses TRBV28 and TRBJ1-1; possibly TRBD1 for D (6 bases). With 4 bases removed from V and 8 bases from J, the gap between germline ends came to 20 bases. Germline V CDR1 and CDR2: MDHEN, SYDVKM. The CDR3 runs 15 residues. Here the CDR3 reads CASSSPLGQFLEAFF. DNA of the CDR3: TGTGCCAGCAGTTCCCCCCTTGGACAGTTTCTGGAAGCTTTCTTT.

V usage is TRBV5-1 and J usage is TRBJ2-7, with D uncertain. Trimming pared 2 bases from V and 3 bases from J, leaving 15 bases between. The CDR3 spans 15 residues. The germline gives CDR1 SGHRS, CDR2 YFSETQ. Here the CDR3 reads CASSLSLTEYYEQYF. The CDR3 DNA reads TGCGCCAGCAGCTTATCCCTTACAGAATACTACGAGCAGTACTTC. The whole variable domain, filled in from reference TRBV5-1 and TRBJ2-7, reads KAGVTQTPRYLIKTRGQQVTLSCSPISGHRSVSWYQQTPGQGLQFLFEYFSETQRNKGNFPGRFSGRQFSNSRSEMNVSTLELGDSALYLCASSLSLTEYYEQYFGPGTRLTVT.

This clone appeared a single time. The CDR3 coding sequence is TGTGCCAGCAGTGAATGGAAGCGGGAGACCCAGTACTTC. It specifies CASSEWKRETQYF. V and J are TRBV2 and TRBJ2-5, with D possibly TRBD2 on 5 matching bases. The CDR3 totals 13 residues. V lost 2 bases to trimming and J lost 5 bases, with 9 bases between them. In germline, CDR1 is SNHLY, CDR2 FYNNEI. Variable domain in full (rest from reference TRBV2 and TRBJ2-5): EPEVTQTPSHQVTQMGQEVILRCVPISNHLYFYWYRQILGQKVEFLVSFYNNEISEKSEIFDDQFSVERPDGSNFTLKIRSTKLEDSAMYFCASSEWKRETQYFGPGTRLLVL.

The chain combines TRBV25-1 with TRBJ1-2; 8 bases line up with TRBD1. The CDR3 has 15 residues. V trimming: 6 bases; J trimming: 6 bases; junction bases outside the gene matches: 12. Germline CDR1 is MGHDK and CDR2 is SYGVNS. The CDR3: CASRETGALSDGYTF. CDR3 sequence (DNA): TGTGCCAGCAGAGAGACAGGGGCACTATCTGATGGCTACACCTTC.

This chain joins TRBV15 and TRBJ2-5, with a possible D match to TRBD2 (5 bases). Trimming left V 0 bases short and J 5 bases short, with 13 bases between. CDR3 length: 15 amino acids. Germline V CDR1 and CDR2: LNHNV, YYDKDF (reference sequence). This CDR3 reads CATSREAPGGETQYF. The CDR3 nucleotides are TGTGCCACCAGCAGAGAGGCCCCCGGCGGGGAGACCCAGTACTTC.

This chain links TRBV5-8 with TRBJ2-7, with 8 nucleotides matching TRBD1. The CDR3 covers 14 residues. Germline V lookup: CDR1 SGHTS, CDR2 YDEGEE. The J segment lost 5 bases and the V segment lost 4 bases, leaving 8 bases of the junction unmatched. The CDR3 protein is CASSGRTGNNEQYF. The CDR3 DNA sequence: TGTGCCAGCAGCGGTCGGACAGGGAACAACGAGCAGTACTTC. Based on the CDR3 plus reference TRBV5-8 and TRBJ2-7, the full variable domain is EAGVTQSPTHLIKTRGQQATLRCSPISGHTSVYWYQQALGLGLQFLLWYDEGEERNRGNFPPRFSGRQFPNYSSELNVNALELEDSALYLCASSGRTGNNEQYFGPGTRLTVT.

This sequence joins TRBV2 and TRBJ1-4, with 7 bases identical to TRBD1. The CDR3 sequence is 15 residues long. Unmatched junction bases numbered 6, after V lost 6 bases and J lost 2 bases. The germline CDR1 and CDR2 sequences are SNHLY and FYNNEI. The CDR3, as DNA: TGTGCCAGCAGCCCCGGGACAGTGACTAATGAAAAACTGTTTTTT. Translation: CASSPGTVTNEKLFF.

This chain joins TRBV28 and TRBJ2-7; D is perhaps TRBD2 (6 bases). V gave up 2 bases and J gave up 0 bases, with 20 bases separating them. The CDR3 runs 18 residues. Germline assignment: CDR1 MDHEN and CDR2 SYDVKM. The DNA of the CDR3 is TGTGCCAGCAGTTTAAGTTACGGACTGTACGGGAGCTCCTACGAGCAGTACTTC. This gives the protein CASSLSYGLYGSSYEQYF.

The V gene is TRBV5-1, the J gene TRBJ1-2, with D tentatively TRBD1 (6 bases). From germline, CDR1 is SGHRS and CDR2 YFSETQ. The CDR3 has 16 residues. The ends were cut back, 4 bases at V and 4 bases at J, with 20 bases in the middle. The CDR3 DNA reads as TGCGCCAGCAGCCCTCCCCTACAGGGAGTCAGCTATGGCTACACCTTC. Residues: CASSPPLQGVSYGYTF.

This rearrangement joins TRBV5-1 to TRBJ2-7; a possible D gene is TRBD1 (6 bases). This CDR3 has 13 residues. Germline V gene data show CDR1 as SGHRS and CDR2 as YFSETQ. The V end was cut by 4 bases, the J end by 3 bases, with 11 bases between. This CDR3 is CASSADSLYEQYF. The CDR3 DNA reads as TGCGCCAGCAGCGCGGACAGCCTCTACGAGCAGTACTTC.

The chain uses TRBV6-5 and TRBJ2-7, with a tentative D call TRBD2 (6 bases). Germline loops: CDR1 MNHEY, CDR2 SVGAGI. Trimming pared 7 bases from V and 3 bases from J, leaving 19 bases between. CDR3 length: 15 residues. This CDR3 is CASTPGVAAVYEQYF. The CDR3 nucleotides read TGTGCCAGCACCCCGGGGGTAGCGGCTGTCTACGAGCAGTACTTC.

This chain links TRBV29-1 with TRBJ2-1; 7 positions agree with TRBD2. V dropped 5 bases and J dropped 6; count of bases not matched to a gene: 10. Looked up from germline, CDR1 is SQVTM and CDR2 is ANQGSEA. The CDR3 runs 14 residues. The CDR3 DNA is TGCAGCGTTATGGGCGGGAGTCGCCGCAATGAGCAGTTCTTC. This translates into CSVMGGSRRNEQFF.

V is TRBV29-1 and J is TRBJ1-2; D might be TRBD1 (5 bases). Germline V gives CDR1 SQVTM, CDR2 ANQGSEA. There are 13 residues in the CDR3. V was cut by 5 bases and J by 4 bases, with 14 bases left in between. The CDR3 coding sequence is TGCAGCGTTATTACAGGCACCTCCTATGGCTACACCTTC. Its protein product is CSVITGTSYGYTF.

The chain carries TRBV24-1 and TRBJ2-2; the match to TRBD1 covers 8 bases. The CDR3 extends over 16 amino acids. Germline V gives CDR1 KGHDR, CDR2 SFDVKD. With 3 bases clipped from V and 7 bases from J, the junction kept 9 bases outside the gene matches. The CDR3 sequence is CATSDPATGVFGELFF. CDR3 nucleotide sequence: TGTGCCACCAGTGATCCCGCGACAGGGGTTTTCGGGGAGCTGTTTTTT.

The rearrangement joins TRBV19 to TRBJ1-6; TRBD1 aligns across 8 bases. The CDR3 length is 15 residues. From germline, CDR1 is LNHDA and CDR2 SQIVND (reference sequence). Trimming cost V 3 bases and J 6 bases; bases outside gene matches: 4. CDR3 sequence reads: CASSIRTGRNSPLHF. DNA of the CDR3: TGTGCCAGTAGTATCAGGACAGGGCGTAATTCACCCCTCCACTTT.

This clone was found once. V and J are TRBV18 and TRBJ1-4, with D possibly TRBD1 on 5 matching bases. This CDR3 is built from 15 residues. V was shortened by 5 bases and J by 4 bases, with 14 bases between the two germline ends. Germline V gene data show CDR1 as KGHSH and CDR2 as LQKENI. For the CDR3, the DNA is TGTGCCAGCTCATCACAGAGGGGAGGTAATGAAAAACTGTTTTTT. The encoded protein is CASSSQRGGNEKLFF.

This sequence joins TRBV2 and TRBJ2-1, with D possibly being TRBD2 (6 bases). Per the germline V gene, CDR1 is SNHLY and CDR2 is FYNNEI. The CDR3 covers 15 residues. Trimming removed 1 base from V and 2 bases from J, with 9 bases in between. The CDR3 nucleotides read TGTGCCAGCAGTGAAGGGACTACCCCCTACAATGAGCAGTTCTTC. Its translation is CASSEGTTPYNEQFF.

The V and J genes are TRBV11-2 and TRBJ2-1, with unresolved D. The CDR3 sequence is 16 residues long. CDR1 is SGHAT, CDR2 FQNNGV, per germline. Trimming left V 1 base short and J 2 bases short, with 12 bases between. The CDR3 nucleotides read TGTGCCAGCAGCTTAGCACTATCCGTCGCCTACAATGAGCAGTTCTTC. This gives the protein CASSLALSVAYNEQFF.

The J gene is TRBJ2-5, the V gene TRBV4-1; unclear D gene. Trimming shortened V by 1 base and J by 4 bases, and 7 bases separated the two germline ends. The germline CDR1 and CDR2 sequences are MGHRA and YSYEKL. The CDR3 consists of 13 residues. CDR3 nucleotide sequence: TGCGCCAGCAGCCAAGTTCTTCTAGAGACCCAGTACTTC. It specifies CASSQVLLETQYF.

Comments on this clone: The junction differs from germline at one of its ends, possibly a read error. The chain employs TRBV5-5 and TRBJ2-4, with 10 bases that match TRBD2. The CDR3 totals 20 residues. The germline V gene encodes CDR1 SGHKS and CDR2 YYEKEE (reference sequence). The CDR3 reads CASSDTYREFLAGAQNIQYF. CDR3 sequence (DNA): TGTGCCAGCAGCGATACCTACAGGGAATTTCTAGCGGGAGCCCAAAACATTCAGTACTTC.

This clone was detected only once. The chain recombines TRBV2 with TRBJ2-7; 7 positions agree with TRBD2. V dropped 8 bases and J dropped 3; count of bases not matched to a gene: 13. The CDR3 runs to 15 residues. Germline CDR1 reads SNHLY; CDR2 reads FYNNEI. Here the CDR3 reads CASLPEGLADYEQYF. In DNA, the CDR3 is TGTGCCAGCTTGCCAGAGGGGCTAGCGGACTACGAGCAGTACTTC.

The rearrangement joins TRBV18 to TRBJ1-1; maybe TRBD1 (5 bases). The CDR3 extends over 13 amino acids. Trimming removed 3 bases at V and 1 base at J, with 6 bases between. CDR1 KGHSH and CDR2 LQKENI come from the germline V gene. In DNA, the CDR3 is TGTGCCAGCTCACCGACAGCGAACACTGAAGCTTTCTTT. Translating gives CASSPTANTEAFF.

The V call is TRBV27, the J call TRBJ1-2, with D possibly matching TRBD1 (6 bases). Germline assignment: CDR1 MNHEY and CDR2 SMNVEV (reference sequence). The CDR3 has 17 amino acids. V was cut by 2 bases and J by 0 bases, with 16 bases left in between. As DNA, the CDR3 is TGTGCCAGCAGTTTAACACCTACAAGGGGGTCTAACTATGGCTACACCTTC. Protein product: CASSLTPTRGSNYGYTF.

The V call is TRBV10-3, the J call TRBJ1-1; D is undetermined. Trimming stripped 3 bases from V and 3 bases from J, with 8 bases between. The CDR3 covers 13 residues. Germline assignment: CDR1 ENHRY and CDR2 SYGVKD. CDR3 sequence reads: CAISDPRDTEAFF. CDR3 coding DNA: TGTGCCATCAGTGATCCCCGGGACACTGAAGCTTTCTTT.